Listed here are 21 T cell receptor beta chains from one sample, sequenced in a study of CD8 T cells in ankylosing spondylitis. Whole-study results and caveats: Within ankylosing spondylitis blood, a TCR beta motif made up of under 10 highly homologous variants appeared to be characteristic.

These receptors lack a known antigen. TCRdb fed the 5' RACE reads into MiXCR, producing one record per CDR3 protein. Among almost 400,000 distinct CDR3 sequences listed, about 20% were seen once. Sequenced material: blood, either unsorted or a sorted T cell fraction (not recorded which). These receptors came from a male donor with ankylosing spondylitis.

This clonotype was counted only a few times. The chain combines TRBV20-1 with TRBJ2-5; D may be TRBD2 (6 bases). Trimming took off 2 bases at V and 2 bases at J, with 18 bases between the two ends. The CDR3 sequence is 16 residues long. Per the germline V gene, CDR1 is DFQATT and CDR2 is SNEGSKA (reference sequence). CDR3: CSARSPQAGGQETQYF. The CDR3 DNA reads as TGCAGTGCTAGAAGTCCTCAAGCGGGCGGGCAAGAGACCCAGTACTTC.

The rearrangement links TRBV29-1 to TRBJ1-2; 10 nucleotides agree with TRBD1. The germline V gene encodes CDR1 SQVTM and CDR2 ANQGSEA. The CDR3 spans 16 residues. V was pared by 1 base and J by 5 bases, with 10 bases of the junction left unmatched. CDR3 in amino acids: CSVEGRGTGERYGYTF. DNA for the CDR3: TGCAGCGTTGAAGGAAGGGGGACAGGGGAAAGGTATGGCTACACCTTC.

This clonotype was seen only a few times. The gene calls are TRBV5-1 and TRBJ2-5; 9 bases agree with TRBD2. Trimming took 7 bases from V and 5 from J; bases not matched to a gene: 12. Looked up from germline, CDR1 is SGHRS and CDR2 is YFSETQ. The CDR3 consists of 15 residues. The CDR3 region is CASHLRAGGGETQYF. CDR3 nucleotide sequence: TGCGCCAGCCACCTAAGAGCGGGAGGCGGGGAGACCCAGTACTTC.

J is TRBJ2-7 and V is TRBV7-2; TRBD1 matches at 10 bases. The CDR3 consists of 15 residues. The germline V gene has CDR1 SGHTA and CDR2 FQGNSA. The trim removed 6 bases at V and 5 bases at J, leaving 10 bases unmatched. The DNA for the CDR3 is TGTGCCAGCAGACTTTATGGGGACAGGGGCCACGAGCAGTACTTC. Amino acid sequence: CASRLYGDRGHEQYF.

The chain's CDR3 is CSARKTGLNEQFF. The CDR3 DNA reads TGCAGTGCTAGAAAGACAGGGTTAAATGAGCAGTTCTTC. The chain joins TRBV20-1 to TRBJ2-1, with TRBD1 identical over 7 bases. The germline V gene has CDR1 DFQATT and CDR2 SNEGSKA (reference sequence). With V trimmed by 2 bases and J by 7 bases, 5 bases remained unmatched. The CDR3 has 13 amino acids.

The chain has TRBV11-3 and TRBJ2-1; possibly TRBD2 for D (5 bases). Germline CDR1 and CDR2: SGHNT and YENEEA. This CDR3 has 15 amino acids. The ends were cut back, 3 bases at V and 3 bases at J, with 12 bases in the middle. The CDR3 coding sequence is TGTGCCAGCAGCTTTCTGGCGGGCCTCTACAATGAGCAGTTCTTC. Translation gives CASSFLAGLYNEQFF.

This clonotype was picked up a small number of times. The chain joins TRBV2 to TRBJ2-5; TRBD2 agrees at 10 bases. CDR3 length equals 14 residues. Germline V lookup: CDR1 SNHLY, CDR2 FYNNEI. J gave up 4 bases and V 3 bases, and 2 bases lay outside the gene matches. CDR3 nucleotides: TGTGCCAGCAGTGACATAGCGGGGGGAGAGACCCAGTACTTC. Encoded protein: CASSDIAGGETQYF.

This clonotype showed up just a few times. The chain has TRBV5-1 and TRBJ2-5; the match to TRBD1 covers 7 bases. The CDR3 is 13 residues long. CDR1 is SGHRS, CDR2 YFSETQ, per germline. V gave up 4 bases and J gave up 4 bases; unmatched junction bases: 4. CDR3 residues: CASSPDRRETQYF. CDR3 nucleotides: TGCGCCAGCAGCCCGGACAGGCGAGAGACCCAGTACTTC.

V is TRBV5-1 and J is TRBJ2-2; D ambiguous. Germline V gene sequence: CDR1 SGHRS, CDR2 YFSETQ. V was trimmed by 4 bases and J by 2 bases, leaving 9 bases between them. The CDR3 extends over 14 amino acids. CDR3 sequence: CASSPAGNTGELFF. CDR3 in DNA: TGCGCCAGCAGCCCGGCCGGAAACACCGGGGAGCTGTTTTTT.

The gene calls are TRBV20-1 and TRBJ2-1, with 10 bases fitting TRBD2. This CDR3 region has 15 residues. The V gene end was trimmed by 3 bases and the J gene end by 6 bases; junction bases not matched to a gene: 8. Per the germline V gene, CDR1 is DFQATT and CDR2 is SNEGSKA (reference sequence). The CDR3 reads CSARGPGTSVNEQFF. The CDR3 DNA reads as TGCAGTGCTAGGGGCCCCGGGACTAGCGTCAATGAGCAGTTCTTC.

The chain is built from TRBV5-1 and TRBJ2-5; TRBD1 is a possible D gene (7 bases). The V gene's germline CDR1 is SGHRS and CDR2 YFSETQ. This CDR3 comprises 14 residues. The V gene lost 4 bases and the J gene lost 0 bases, with 10 bases spanning the gap. CDR3 loop: CASSAGQHQETQYF. The CDR3 region has the DNA TGCGCCAGCAGCGCGGGACAGCACCAAGAGACCCAGTACTTC.

The V and J genes are TRBV5-1 and TRBJ1-5, with a possible D match to TRBD1 (5 bases). Trimming cost V 4 bases and J 6 bases, with 14 bases left between them. The length of the CDR3 is 14 residues. In germline, CDR1 is SGHRS, CDR2 YFSETQ. This CDR3 is CASSPGPGGQPQHF. The CDR3 bases are TGCGCCAGCAGCCCTGGACCCGGGGGTCAGCCCCAGCATTTT. The full variable domain, rest sourced from reference TRBV5-1 and TRBJ1-5, is KAGVTQTPRYLIKTRGQQVTLSCSPISGHRSVSWYQQTPGQGLQFLFEYFSETQRNKGNFPGRFSGRQFSNSRSEMNVSTLELGDSALYLCASSPGPGGQPQHFGDGTRLSIL.

This clonotype was seen a few times. The chain links TRBV7-2 to TRBJ2-1, with 8 bases aligning to TRBD2. The CDR3 extends over 15 amino acids. The V gene end was trimmed by 6 bases and the J gene end by 13 bases; junction bases not matched to a gene: 17. Per germline, CDR1 SGHTA and CDR2 FQGNSA. The CDR3 nucleotides read TGTGCCAGCAGGTCACGGTCGGGTAGCGGGACCATTCAGTTCTTC. It is translated as CASRSRSGSGTIQFF.

This clonotype was found many times. The chain recombines TRBV7-2 with TRBJ2-3; TRBD2 matches at 9 bases. The CDR3 is 14 amino acids. Unmatched junction bases numbered 9, after V lost 5 bases and J lost 9 bases. CDR1 is SGHTA, CDR2 FQGNSA, per germline. The CDR3, as DNA: TGTGCCAGCAGCCCAAGGACTAGCGCTATGACGCAGTATTTT. Translating it yields CASSPRTSAMTQYF.

This clonotype has at least ten counts. The junction departs from the called germline gene at one end, perhaps through a read error. In DNA form, the CDR3 reads TGTGCCAGCAGCCTAGGACTAGCGGGAGGGAATGAGCAGTTCTTC. Its protein is CASSLGLAGGNEQFF. The rearrangement joins TRBV5-1 to TRBJ2-1, with TRBD2 matching over 15 bases. The CDR3 loop spans 15 amino acids. Germline V gene data show CDR1 as SGHRS and CDR2 as YFSETQ.

J is TRBJ2-1 and V is TRBV7-2; TRBD2 matches 7 bases. The CDR3 is 15 residues long. Germline V gene data show CDR1 as SGHTA and CDR2 as FQGNSA. V was pared by 1 base and J by 8 bases, with 8 bases of the junction left unmatched. CDR3 nucleotide sequence: TGTGCCAGCAGCTTAGTTATTAGCGGGTGGGATGAGCAGTTCTTC. It is translated as CASSLVISGWDEQFF.

The chain links TRBV12-3 or TRBV12-4 to TRBJ2-5, with 7 bases that match TRBD2. Trimming took 7 bases from V and 3 from J; bases not matched to a gene: 8. CDR3 length: 14 amino acids. The CDR3 nucleotides read TGTGCCAGCAACCTTGGGGGGGGGGAAGAGACCCAGTACTTC. The encoded protein is CASNLGGGEETQYF.

The chain has TRBV29-1 and TRBJ1-2, with D possibly TRBD1 on 5 matching bases. This CDR3 is 15 amino acids long. Trimming removed 7 bases from V and 2 bases from J, with 20 bases in between. Germline V gene lookup returns CDR1 SQVTM and CDR2 ANQGSEA. The chain's CDR3 is CSARPLDSLNYGYTF. CDR3 nucleotide sequence: TGCAGCGCCAGACCCCTCGACAGTTTAAACTATGGCTACACCTTC.

This clonotype was observed a few times. The CDR3 DNA follows: TGTGCCAGCAGCTTACGAAACTACCGGGGAGATACGCAGTATTTT. It translates to CASSLRNYRGDTQYF. This chain links TRBV7-2 with TRBJ2-3; possibly TRBD2 for D (5 bases). The CDR3 is made up of 15 amino acids. With 2 bases removed from V and 5 bases from J, the gap between germline ends came to 14 bases. Germline lookup yields CDR1 SGHTA and CDR2 FQGNSA.

This clonotype has more than one count but fewer than ten. V usage is TRBV15 and J usage is TRBJ2-3; D not certain. V gave up 0 bases and J gave up 2 bases, with 9 bases separating them. The CDR3 runs 15 residues. Germline values: CDR1 LNHNV, CDR2 YYDKDF (reference sequence). This CDR3 reads CATSRDYGLTDTQYF. The CDR3 bases are TGTGCCACCAGCAGAGATTACGGTCTCACAGATACGCAGTATTTT.

The chain has TRBV28 and TRBJ2-1; D not resolved. Trimming left V 5 bases short and J 6 bases short, with 11 bases between. The CDR3 length is 13 residues. The germline V gene encodes CDR1 MDHEN and CDR2 SYDVKM. CDR3 nucleotide sequence: TGTGCCAGCAGTGCTGGAGTCCCCAATGAGCAGTTCTTC. It codes for CASSAGVPNEQFF.